This T cell receptor (beta chain) was found in a study of shared clonotypes between healthy human individuals. Looking at the study overall: Three plates each covered CD4 naive and memory; CD8 naive two, CD8 memory one.

V trimming: 9 bases; J trimming: 2 bases; junction bases outside the gene matches: 10. The length of the CDR3 is 15 residues. Germline V gives CDR1 MNHNS, CDR2 SASEGT. The material for each subset, its genomic DNA, was split evenly across several immunoSEQ plates. Clones were sequenced by immunoSEQ multiplex PCR, and TCRdb holds only the in-frame ones, with some missing. Among about 1,500,000 clones listed, over 95% were seen once. The genes are TRBV6-1 and TRBJ2-3, with 8 nucleotides matching TRBD1. Sample: naive CD4+ T cells sorted from blood. Subset: CD45RA+ positively selected. The TCR sequence derives from a man under 40 in good health. CDR3 region: CASTEQGAFTDTQYF. The CDR3 bases are TGTGCCAGTACCGAGCAGGGGGCCTTCACAGATACGCAGTATTTT.